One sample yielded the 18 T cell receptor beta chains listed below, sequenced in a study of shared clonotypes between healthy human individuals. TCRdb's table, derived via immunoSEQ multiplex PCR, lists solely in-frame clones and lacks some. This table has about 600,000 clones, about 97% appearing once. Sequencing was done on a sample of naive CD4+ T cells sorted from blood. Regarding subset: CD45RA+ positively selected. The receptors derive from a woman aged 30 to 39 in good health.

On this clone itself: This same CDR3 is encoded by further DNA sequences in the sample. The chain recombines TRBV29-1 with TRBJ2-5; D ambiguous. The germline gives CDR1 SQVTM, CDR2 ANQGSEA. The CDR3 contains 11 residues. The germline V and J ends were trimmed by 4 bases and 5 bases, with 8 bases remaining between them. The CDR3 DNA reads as TGCAGCGTTGGTGGGTTGGAGACCCAGTACTTC. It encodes CSVGGLETQYF.

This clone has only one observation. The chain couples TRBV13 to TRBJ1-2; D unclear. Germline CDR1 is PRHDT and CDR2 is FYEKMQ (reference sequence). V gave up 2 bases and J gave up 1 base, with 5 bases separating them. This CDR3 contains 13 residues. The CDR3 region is CASSLLGNYGYTF. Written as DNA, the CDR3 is TGTGCCAGCAGCTTATTGGGTAACTATGGCTACACCTTC.

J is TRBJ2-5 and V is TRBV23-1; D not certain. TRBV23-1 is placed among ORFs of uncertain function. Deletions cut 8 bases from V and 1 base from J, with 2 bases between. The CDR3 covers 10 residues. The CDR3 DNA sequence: TGCGCCAGCTCCCAAGAGACCCAGTACTTC. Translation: CASSQETQYF.

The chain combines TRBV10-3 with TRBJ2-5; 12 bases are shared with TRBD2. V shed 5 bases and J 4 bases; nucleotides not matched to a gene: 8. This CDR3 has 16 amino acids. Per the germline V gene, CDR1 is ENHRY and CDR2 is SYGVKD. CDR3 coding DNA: TGTGCCATCAGTCAACGACTAGCGGGAGAGGGAGAGACCCAGTACTTC. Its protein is CAISQRLAGEGETQYF.

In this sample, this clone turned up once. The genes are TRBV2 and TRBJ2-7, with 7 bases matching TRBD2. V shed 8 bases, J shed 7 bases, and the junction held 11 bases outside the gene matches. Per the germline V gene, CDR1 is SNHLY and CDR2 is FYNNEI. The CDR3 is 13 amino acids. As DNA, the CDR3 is TGTGCCAGCCAATTTGATGGAGCGGGAGAGCAGTACTTC. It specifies CASQFDGAGEQYF.

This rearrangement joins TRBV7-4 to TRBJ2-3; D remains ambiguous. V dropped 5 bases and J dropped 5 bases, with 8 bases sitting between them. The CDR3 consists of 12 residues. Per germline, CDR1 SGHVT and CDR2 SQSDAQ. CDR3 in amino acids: CASSPPIDTQYF. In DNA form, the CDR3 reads TGTGCCAGCAGCCCCCCGATAGATACGCAGTATTTT. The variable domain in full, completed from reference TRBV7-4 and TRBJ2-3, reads GAGVSQSPRYKVAKRGRDVALRCDSISGHVTLYWYRQTLGQGSEVLTYSQSDAQRDKSGRPSGRFSAERPERSVSTLKIQRTEQGDSAVYLCASSPPIDTQYFGPGTRLTVL.

DNA of the CDR3: TGTGCCAGCAGCCCCATAACCGGGACTAGCGGGAGGTCCTACGAGCAGTACTTC. It translates to CASSPITGTSGRSYEQYF. The V and J genes are TRBV11-2 and TRBJ2-7; 15 bases match TRBD2. CDR1 is SGHAT and CDR2 is FQNNGV in the germline V gene. The CDR3 has 18 residues. V was pared by 5 bases and J by 1 base, with 9 bases of the junction left unmatched.

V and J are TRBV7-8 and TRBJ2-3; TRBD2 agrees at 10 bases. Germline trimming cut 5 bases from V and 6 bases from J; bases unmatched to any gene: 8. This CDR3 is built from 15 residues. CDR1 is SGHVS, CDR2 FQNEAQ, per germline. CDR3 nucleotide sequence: TGTGCCAGCAGCCTCCTTAGCGGGAGGTTCGATACGCAGTATTTT. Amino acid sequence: CASSLLSGRFDTQYF.

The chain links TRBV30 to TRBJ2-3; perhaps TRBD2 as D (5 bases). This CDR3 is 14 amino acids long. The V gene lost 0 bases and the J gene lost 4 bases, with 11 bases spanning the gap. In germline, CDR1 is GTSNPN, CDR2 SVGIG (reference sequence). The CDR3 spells CAWSVGGSPDTQYF. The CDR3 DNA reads TGTGCCTGGAGTGTAGGTGGGAGCCCAGATACGCAGTATTTT.

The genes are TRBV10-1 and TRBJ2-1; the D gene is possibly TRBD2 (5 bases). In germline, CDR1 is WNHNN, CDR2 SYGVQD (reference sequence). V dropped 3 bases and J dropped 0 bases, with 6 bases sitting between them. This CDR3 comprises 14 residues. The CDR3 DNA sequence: TGCGCCAGCAGTGATGGGAGCTCCTACAATGAGCAGTTCTTC. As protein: CASSDGSSYNEQFF.

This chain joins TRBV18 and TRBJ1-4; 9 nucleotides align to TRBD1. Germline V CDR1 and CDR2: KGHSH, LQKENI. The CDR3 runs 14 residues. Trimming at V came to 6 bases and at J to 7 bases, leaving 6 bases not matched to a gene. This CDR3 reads CASSPGTGSEKLFF. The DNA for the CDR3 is TGTGCCAGCTCTCCCGGGACAGGGAGTGAAAAACTGTTTTTT.

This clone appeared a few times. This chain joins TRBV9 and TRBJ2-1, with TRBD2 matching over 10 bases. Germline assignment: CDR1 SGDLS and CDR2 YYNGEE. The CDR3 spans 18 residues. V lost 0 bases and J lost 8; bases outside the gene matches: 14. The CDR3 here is CASSVDISGRSGGDEQFF. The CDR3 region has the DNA TGTGCCAGCAGCGTAGATATTAGCGGGAGGTCCGGCGGGGATGAGCAGTTCTTC.

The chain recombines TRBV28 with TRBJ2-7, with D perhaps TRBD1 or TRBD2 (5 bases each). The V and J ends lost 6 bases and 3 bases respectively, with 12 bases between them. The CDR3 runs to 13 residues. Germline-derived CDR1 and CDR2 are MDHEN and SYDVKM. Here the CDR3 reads CASRGDRLYEQYF. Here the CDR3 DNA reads TGTGCCAGCAGGGGGGACCGACTCTACGAGCAGTACTTC. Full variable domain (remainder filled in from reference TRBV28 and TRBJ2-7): DVKVTQSSRYLVKRTGEKVFLECVQDMDHENMFWYRQDPGLGLRLIYFSYDVKMKEKGDIPEGYSVSREKKERFSLILESASTNQTSMYLCASRGDRLYEQYFGPGTRLTVT.

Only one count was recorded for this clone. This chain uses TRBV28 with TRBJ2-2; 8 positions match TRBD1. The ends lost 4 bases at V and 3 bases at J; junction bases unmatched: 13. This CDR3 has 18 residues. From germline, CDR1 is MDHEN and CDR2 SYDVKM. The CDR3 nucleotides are TGTGCCAGCAGTTCGGTCCTTCAGGGGGCGGGCGACACCGGGGAGCTGTTTTTT. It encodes CASSSVLQGAGDTGELFF.

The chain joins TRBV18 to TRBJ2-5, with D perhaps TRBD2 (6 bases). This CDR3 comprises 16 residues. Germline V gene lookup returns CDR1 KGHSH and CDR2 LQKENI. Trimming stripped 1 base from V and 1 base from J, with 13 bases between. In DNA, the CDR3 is TGTGCCAGCTCACCACTTGGAGGAGCGGGCCAAGAGACCCAGTACTTC. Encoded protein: CASSPLGGAGQETQYF.

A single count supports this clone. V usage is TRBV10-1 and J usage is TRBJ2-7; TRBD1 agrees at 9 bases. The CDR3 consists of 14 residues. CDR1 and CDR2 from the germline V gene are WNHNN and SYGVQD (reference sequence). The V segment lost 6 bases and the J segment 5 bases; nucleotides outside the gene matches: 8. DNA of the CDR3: TGCGCCAGCAGCCGGGACAGGGAGAGTCACGAGCAGTACTTC. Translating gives CASSRDRESHEQYF.

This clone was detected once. CDR3 amino acids: CSGMGLAGRSGAYEQYF. CDR3 in DNA: TGCAGCGGAATGGGGCTAGCGGGAAGGTCGGGAGCCTACGAGCAGTACTTC. This chain links TRBV29-1 with TRBJ2-7, with 9 nucleotides matching TRBD2. There are 17 residues in the CDR3. J was trimmed by 2 bases and V by 7 bases; bases with no gene match: 18. The germline CDR1 and CDR2 sequences are SQVTM and ANQGSEA.

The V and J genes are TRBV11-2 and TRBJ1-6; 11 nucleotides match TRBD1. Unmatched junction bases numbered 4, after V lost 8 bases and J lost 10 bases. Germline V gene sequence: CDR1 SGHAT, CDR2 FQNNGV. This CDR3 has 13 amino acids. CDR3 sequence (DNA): TGTGCCAGCGGGGGGACAGGGGGATCACCCCTCCACTTT. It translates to CASGGTGGSPLHF.